This T cell receptor (beta chain) emerged from a study of siplizumab effects on memory and regulatory T cells. Trimming removed 2 bases from V and 3 bases from J; junction bases left unmatched: 1. CDR3 length: 12 residues. The germline CDR1 and CDR2 sequences are SQVTM and ANQGSEA. The table came from immunoSEQ multiplex PCR; TCRdb's copy has only in-frame clones and leaves some out. Here the sample spans about 100,000 clones, about 95% being singletons. The sample taken for sequencing was non-Treg CD4+ T cells sorted from blood. The rearrangement uses TRBV29-1 and TRBJ2-7, with 7 bases matching TRBD1. This clonotype was sampled from a human donor in good health. CDR3 nucleotides: TGCAGCGTTGAACGACAGGGCTACGAGCAGTACTTC. Translation: CSVERQGYEQYF.